This T cell receptor (beta chain) was documented in a study of cytomegalovirus exposure and HLA in healthy donors. Broader study findings: Reportedly, fewer N-insertions than the approximately 610-donor mean appeared in an Asian-associated ancestry cluster in a later analysis. The likely explanation for a cluster of highly shared sequence variants was sequencing artifact.

This CDR3 comprises 15 residues. Germline-derived CDR1 and CDR2 are ENHRY and SYGVKD. V trimming: 6 bases; J trimming: 3 bases; junction bases outside the gene matches: 8. Only one count was recorded for this clone. Its target is unknown. PCR used 60 Vbeta primers and 13 Jbeta primers. Using immunoSEQ multiplex PCR, the repertoire was profiled, and TCRdb retains in-frame clones only, with some absent. The data contain roughly 150,000 clones, approximately 80% of them seen just once; the ten biggest clones take up around 9%. The sequenced material came from PBMCs. The receptor comes from a male donor in good health and CMV-seropositive. V is TRBV10-3 and J is TRBJ1-2; 9 bases are shared with TRBD1. The CDR3 coding sequence is TGTGCCATCAGGAACCGGGACAGGGTGGACTATGGCTACACCTTC. Protein: CAIRNRDRVDYGYTF.